This TCR beta chain was sequenced during a study of blood T cells in healthy people across ages. V shed 5 bases and J shed 8 bases, with 15 bases lying between them. CDR1 and CDR2 (germline): SEHNR, FQNEAQ (reference sequence). The CDR3 totals 13 residues. Study conclusions and caveats: Relative to aged donors, long-lived donors carried more naive CD4+ cells and displayed higher diversity.

Regarding this clonotype: Its specificity is unknown.

Approximately 9.2 milliliters was the volume of peripheral blood drawn from each donor. The use of a sample-barcoded 5' primer and a J-beta primer mix characterized a second PCR of roughly 6 to 12 cycles. Each CDR3 protein gets one entry after TCRdb re-called the 5' RACE reads with MiXCR. The sample lists 1.5 million to 2 million distinct CDR3 sequences; less than 50% were seen once. This sequence originates from a woman aged 40 to 50 in good health. Sequencing used blood. The chain uses TRBV7-9 and TRBJ1-2; tentative D call: TRBD1 (5 bases). The DNA for the CDR3 is TGTGCCAGCAGCCCACTGGGCAGGGTAGGCTACACCTTC. This sequence encodes CASSPLGRVGYTF.